Below, 14 T cell receptor beta chains from the same sample are listed, as sequenced in a study of beta chain features in type 1 diabetes. The antigens of these receptors remain unknown. Study-wide results and caveats: All four CD4+ subsets of Type 1 diabetes patients contained TCRB CDR3s that were moderately but significantly shorter.

Expressed TCRB transcripts were sequenced, since all the RNA that had been isolated was reverse transcribed. Assay: immunoSEQ multiplex PCR; the TCRdb copy retains only in-frame clones and omits some. The table has over 600,000 clones, around 12% seen once. The sample taken for sequencing was naive CD4+ T cells from blood. Receptors were obtained from a man aged 30-40 years with type 1 diabetes.

This chain connects TRBV27 to TRBJ2-5; 7 bases line up with TRBD1. V dropped 6 bases and J dropped 1; count of bases not matched to a gene: 11. From germline, CDR1 is MNHEY and CDR2 SMNVEV (reference sequence). The CDR3 length is 16 residues. CDR3: CASSQPGQRFQETQYF. For the CDR3, the DNA is TGTGCCAGCAGCCAACCGGGACAGCGGTTCCAAGAGACCCAGTACTTC.

The gene calls are TRBV5-1 and TRBJ1-4; tentatively, D is TRBD1 (5 bases). Trimming took 5 bases from V and 5 from J, leaving 13 bases between them. The CDR3 runs 14 residues. CDR1 and CDR2 (germline): SGHRS, YFSETQ. CDR3 sequence (DNA): TGCGCCAGCAGTCGGGACGGAGAAAATGAAAAACTGTTTTTT. This sequence encodes CASSRDGENEKLFF.

This chain uses TRBV6-5 with TRBJ2-3, with TRBD2 as a possible D gene (5 bases). The CDR3 runs to 12 residues. Trimming shortened V by 5 bases and J by 4 bases, and 7 bases separated the two germline ends. Per germline, CDR1 MNHEY and CDR2 SVGAGI. CDR3 residues: CASSTGADTQYF. The DNA for the CDR3 is TGTGCCAGCAGTACCGGGGCAGATACGCAGTATTTT.

The chain combines TRBV7-9 with TRBJ2-7; D tentatively reads TRBD1 or TRBD2 (5 bases each). CDR3 length: 12 amino acids. The V and J ends lost 5 bases and 9 bases respectively, with 14 bases between them. Germline V gene sequence: CDR1 SEHNR, CDR2 FQNEAQ (reference sequence). The chain's CDR3 is CASSRDGPRQYF. CDR3 nucleotide sequence: TGTGCCAGCAGCCGGGACGGGCCGAGGCAGTACTTC.

This clone has only a few counts. This chain uses TRBV7-3 with TRBJ2-5, with 10 bases that match TRBD2. CDR1 and CDR2 (germline): SGHTA, FQGTGA. The CDR3 is 15 amino acids. Trimming took 5 bases from V and 2 from J; bases not matched to a gene: 5. CDR3 residues: CASSETSGPQETQYF. In DNA form, the CDR3 reads TGTGCCAGCAGCGAGACTAGCGGGCCTCAAGAGACCCAGTACTTC.

This chain uses TRBV7-3 with TRBJ1-1; 8 nucleotides line up with TRBD1. This CDR3 contains 14 residues. The V gene's germline CDR1 is SGHTA and CDR2 FQGTGA. Trimming took 6 bases from V and 5 from J; bases not matched to a gene: 8. CDR3 in DNA: TGTGCCAGCAGAAAAGGACAGGGCAGTACTGAAGCTTTCTTT. Translation gives CASRKGQGSTEAFF.

Comment on this clone: A junction end diverges from the germline sequence, so it may reflect a read error. The chain couples TRBV7-2 to TRBJ2-7; 8 bases map to TRBD1. Germline V gene data show CDR1 as SGHTA and CDR2 as FQGNSA. The CDR3 is made up of 12 amino acids. For the CDR3, the DNA is TGTGCCAGCAGCAATACCCGACAGGGGTTGGACTTC. As protein: CASSNTRQGLDF.

The J gene is TRBJ2-3, the V gene TRBV5-6; the D call may be TRBD1 or TRBD2 (5 bases each). V was pared by 6 bases and J by 2 bases, with 22 bases between. The CDR3 contains 17 residues. The germline V gene encodes CDR1 SGHDT and CDR2 YYEEEE. This CDR3 reads CASTPVPRVGVTDTQYF. In DNA, the CDR3 is TGTGCCAGCACCCCTGTCCCCCGTGTGGGGGTCACAGATACGCAGTATTTT.

The chain joins TRBV18 to TRBJ2-2, with 8 bases aligning to TRBD2. The CDR3 contains 16 residues. Unmatched junction bases numbered 5, after V lost 5 bases and J lost 0 bases. Germline CDR1 is KGHSH and CDR2 is LQKENI. The CDR3 reads CASSAPGLANTGELFF. In DNA, the CDR3 is TGTGCCAGCTCAGCCCCGGGACTAGCGAACACCGGGGAGCTGTTTTTT.

This chain uses TRBV4-3 with TRBJ2-7, with D maybe TRBD1 (6 bases). CDR3 length: 15 amino acids. The V end lost 0 bases, the J end lost 2 bases, and 11 bases lay between the germline ends. The germline CDR1 and CDR2 sequences are LGHNA and YSLEER. CDR3 protein: CASSQEQQGAYEQYF. The CDR3 DNA follows: TGCGCCAGCAGCCAAGAACAACAGGGAGCCTACGAGCAGTACTTC.

V usage is TRBV6-4 and J usage is TRBJ1-5; TRBD1 is a possible D gene (5 bases). There are 13 residues in the CDR3. The V end was cut by 2 bases, the J end by 7 bases, with 9 bases between. Germline lookup yields CDR1 MRHNA and CDR2 SNTAGT. The CDR3 sequence: CASSDGTGQPQHF. DNA for the CDR3: TGTGCCAGCAGTGACGGGACGGGCCAGCCCCAGCATTTT.

This rearrangement joins TRBV4-3 to TRBJ1-2; no clear D gene. The CDR3 loop spans 16 amino acids. Trimming removed 0 bases from V and 0 bases from J, with 11 bases in between. Per germline, CDR1 LGHNA and CDR2 YSLEER. The DNA for the CDR3 is TGCGCCAGCAGCCAAGATGCCGGGCCTGCTAACTATGGCTACACCTTC. Translation: CASSQDAGPANYGYTF.

The gene calls are TRBV5-4 and TRBJ1-5; D not resolved. Trimming took off 0 bases at V and 7 bases at J, with 8 bases between the two ends. The CDR3 has 13 residues. The V gene's germline CDR1 is SGHNT and CDR2 YYREEE (reference sequence). The CDR3 region has the DNA TGTGCCAGCAGCTTGGGCATTAGGCAGCCCCAGCATTTT. It is translated as CASSLGIRQPQHF.

The V call is TRBV18, the J call TRBJ1-5, with TRBD1 identical over 8 bases. The CDR3 runs 15 residues. Germline CDR1 and CDR2: KGHSH and LQKENI. Trimming cost V 5 bases and J 3 bases; bases outside gene matches: 6. For the CDR3, the DNA is TGTGCCAGCTCAGCCGGGACAGGTTTCAATCAGCCCCAGCATTTT. It yields the protein CASSAGTGFNQPQHF.